These 16 T cell receptor beta chains share one sample of origin, sequenced in a study of tissue T cells after allogeneic stem cell transplantation. Time point given: mouse harvest day 7 after allogeneic transplant. The graft held 10^6 splenic CD5+ T cells and 10^7 T-cell-depleted bone marrow cells. The table came from immunoSEQ multiplex PCR; TCRdb's copy has only in-frame clones and leaves some out. Of thousands of clones listed, 50% are singletons. Source material: gut tissue. These receptors came from a female BALB/c mouse given C57BL/6 T cells with graft-versus-host disease after an allogeneic hematopoietic cell transplant.

On this clone itself: The listed genes are named as in mouse. Read data end 1 residue before the CDR3 end; the end is taken from the germline J gene. This chain uses TRBV3 with TRBJ1-3; tentative D call: TRBD1 (6 bases). The CDR3 length is 14 residues. Germline CDR1 SNHLY, CDR2 FYNGKV (reference sequence). Trimming removed 5 bases from V and 1 base from J, with 9 bases in between. CDR3 residues: CASSPGQSGNTLYF. Partial CDR3 DNA: TGTGCCAGCAGCCCGGGACAATCTGGAAATACGCTCTAT.

This clone was seen only a few times. Gene and germline names: mouse. The DNA ends 1 residue before the CDR3 does, and the rest of the CDR3 is filled in from the germline J gene. The V gene is TRBV26, the J gene TRBJ2-5; D gene unclear. CDR1 is KGHPV, CDR2 FQNQEV, per germline (reference sequence). The CDR3 loop spans 14 amino acids. V lost 4 bases, J lost 0 bases, and 8 bases lay in between. CDR3 amino acids: CASSPQPNQDTQYF. The CDR3 bases that were read are TGTGCCAGCAGTCCACAGCCTAACCAAGACACCCAGTAC.

This clone was seen more than once but under ten times. Gene and germline names: mouse. The DNA ends 1 residue before the CDR3 does, and the rest of the CDR3 is filled in from the germline J gene. V is TRBV5 and J is TRBJ1-1, with D possibly being TRBD1 (6 bases). CDR1 is LGHNA and CDR2 is YNLKQL in the germline V gene (reference sequence). This CDR3 comprises 14 residues. V was cut by 2 bases and J by 1 base, with 8 bases left in between. This CDR3 is CASSQWDKNTEVFF. The CDR3 DNA, read in part, is TGTGCCAGCAGCCAATGGGACAAAAACACAGAAGTCTTC.

Remarks on this clone: Gene names are the mouse ones. The CDR3 end falls 1 residue outside the read, so it is completed with the germline J gene. The rearrangement joins TRBV19 to TRBJ1-1, with 7 bases fitting TRBD1. The junction had 2 bases not matched to a gene; V was cut back by 3 bases and J by 3 bases. The CDR3 runs to 13 residues. Per the germline V gene, CDR1 is FNHDT and CDR2 is SITEND (reference sequence). The chain's CDR3 is CASSKGAYTEVFF. CDR3 DNA (partial): TGTGCCAGCAGTAAGGGGGCTTACACAGAAGTCTTC.

Remarks on this clone: Each gene name is a mouse one. The missing CDR3 end, 1 residue past where the read stops, is filled in from the germline J gene. This rearrangement joins TRBV3 to TRBJ2-1; D may be TRBD1 (7 bases). The CDR3 loop spans 14 amino acids. Trimming stripped 8 bases from V and 4 bases from J, with 15 bases between. Germline values: CDR1 SNHLY, CDR2 FYNGKV (reference sequence). This CDR3 is CASGGAGGYAEQFF. CDR3 DNA (partial): TGTGCCAGCGGTGGGGCAGGGGGGTATGCTGAGCAGTTC. Full variable domain (missing parts from reference TRBV3 and TRBJ2-1): GPKVLQIPSHQIIDMGQMVTLNCDPVSNHLYFYWYKQILGQQMEFLVNFYNGKVMEKSKLFKDQFSVERPDGSYFTLKIQPTALEDSAVYFCASGGAGGYAEQFFGPGTRLTVL.

A note on this clone: Genes and germline come from the mouse. The missing CDR3 end, 1 residue past where the read stops, is filled in from the germline J gene. V and J are TRBV13-1 and TRBJ2-3; the D is unclear. Germline CDR1 and CDR2: NSHNY and SYGAGN. CDR3 length: 13 amino acids. The V end was cut by 2 bases, the J end by 0 bases, with 4 bases between. CDR3 DNA (partial): TGTGCCAGCAGTGAGTCTAGTGCAGAAACGCTGTAT. This encodes CASSESSAETLY. The entire CDR3 is CASSESSAETLYF.

With regard to this clone: Genes here carry mouse names. Read data end 1 residue before the CDR3 end; the end is taken from the germline J gene. The V call is TRBV5, the J call TRBJ2-4; TRBD2 matches at 8 bases. Losses at the gene ends were 4 bases for V and 2 bases for J; bases not matched to a gene: 8. Germline CDR1 and CDR2: LGHNA and YNLKQL (reference sequence). The length of the CDR3 is 16 residues. The sequenced CDR3 bases are TGTGCCAGCAGCCCCGAGGGGGGGGCGAATCAAAACACCTTGTAC. This codes for CASSPEGGANQNTLY. The CDR3 in its entirety is CASSPEGGANQNTLYF.

By sample share, this clone is medium-sized (0.01 to 0.1%). Genes and germline are mouse. The read is 1 residue too short to cover the CDR3 end, so that end is filled in from the germline J gene. The chain joins TRBV26 to TRBJ2-7; no clear D. Germline loops: CDR1 KGHPV, CDR2 FQNQEV (reference sequence). The CDR3 consists of 13 residues. Trimming took off 2 bases at V and 0 bases at J, with 5 bases between the two ends. The covered CDR3 bases are TGTGCCAGCAGTCTGCCGGGCTCCTATGAACAGTAC. Translating gives CASSLPGSYEQY. The whole CDR3 is CASSLPGSYEQYF.

Comment on this clone: Here the gene names and germline are mouse. The read stops 1 residue short of the end of the CDR3; the missing end is completed from the germline J gene. The V call is TRBV26, the J call TRBJ2-1; TRBD2 matches at 8 bases. CDR1 and CDR2 (germline): KGHPV, FQNQEV (reference sequence). This CDR3 has 14 residues. V was pared by 6 bases and J by 0 bases, with 1 base of the junction left unmatched. The CDR3 region is CASRLGDNYAEQFF. The covered CDR3 bases are TGTGCCAGCAGACTGGGGGATAACTATGCTGAGCAGTTC.

A few counts support this clone. Each gene name is a mouse one. The CDR3 is cut off 1 residue early in the read; its end comes from the germline J gene. This chain connects TRBV24 to TRBJ2-7; the D is unclear. The CDR3 runs to 13 residues. V was trimmed by 1 base and J by 0 bases, leaving 4 bases between them. Germline CDR1 reads KGHTA; CDR2 reads FRNEEI. CDR3 loop: CASSLFSSYEQYF. CDR3 bases read: TGTGCCAGCAGTCTGTTCAGCTCCTATGAACAGTAC.

This clone was seen more than once but under ten times. The germline and genes are mouse ones. The CDR3 end is not reached by the read, which stops 1 residue before it; the germline J gene fills it in. The chain couples TRBV20 to TRBJ2-7; 8 bases are a match to TRBD1. The germline V gene encodes CDR1 GFQATS and CDR2 STVNSAI. V was pared by 1 base and J by 2 bases, with 4 bases of the junction left unmatched. The CDR3 is 14 amino acids. The sequenced CDR3 bases are TGTGGTGCTAGGGGTCCGGGACAGGCCTATGAACAGTAC. Protein product: CGARGPGQAYEQY. The full CDR3 reads CGARGPGQAYEQYF. The full variable domain, rest sourced from reference TRBV20 and TRBJ2-7, is GALVYQYPRRTICKSGTSMRMECQAVGFQATSVAWYRQSPQKTFELIALSTVNSAIKYEQNFTQEKFPISHPNLSFSSMTVLNAYLEDRGLYLCGARGPGQAYEQYFGPGTRLTVL.

A remark on this clone: Genes and germline come from the mouse. The missing CDR3 end, 1 residue past where the read stops, is filled in from the germline J gene. The J gene is TRBJ1-2, the V gene TRBV19; maybe TRBD1 (6 bases). Trimming shortened V by 5 bases and J by 1 base, and 12 bases separated the two germline ends. This CDR3 is built from 14 residues. CDR1 and CDR2 (germline): FNHDT, SITEND (reference sequence). CDR3 bases read: TGTGCCAGCAGCCCCCGGGACATAAACTCCGACTACACC. It specifies CASSPRDINSDYT. The full CDR3 sequence reads CASSPRDINSDYTF.

There are a few counts of this clone. Genes and germline come from the mouse. Read sequence stops 1 residue before the CDR3 end, and the germline J gene provides the missing end. The rearrangement links TRBV19 to TRBJ2-1; 8 positions match TRBD2. The trim removed 6 bases at V and 7 bases at J, leaving 6 bases unmatched. CDR3 length equals 13 residues. CDR1 and CDR2 from the germline V gene are FNHDT and SITEND (reference sequence). Partial CDR3 DNA: TGTGCCAGCACCTGGGGGGAAGGAGCTGAGCAGTTC. It yields the protein CASTWGEGAEQF. The entire CDR3 is CASTWGEGAEQFF. Using reference TRBV19 and TRBJ2-1 for the parts outside the CDR3, the full variable domain is GGIITQTPKFLIGQEGQKLTLKCQQNFNHDTMYWYRQDSGKGLRLIYYSITENDLQKGDLSEGYDASREKKSSFSLTVTSAQKNEMAVFLCASTWGEGAEQFFGPGTRLTVL.

Note on this clone: Gene names follow the mouse nomenclature. The observed sequence ends 1 residue before the CDR3 terminus, with the missing tail filled in from the germline J gene. The chain links TRBV3 to TRBJ2-3, with 8 bases matching TRBD2. Germline lookup yields CDR1 SNHLY and CDR2 FYNGKV (reference sequence). Germline trimming cut 1 base from V and 1 base from J; bases unmatched to any gene: 4. The CDR3 spans 16 residues. The sequenced CDR3 bases are TGTGCCAGCAGCTTAGGCGGGGGGGGCGGTGCAGAAACGCTGTAT. It translates to CASSLGGGGGAETLY. The entire CDR3 protein reads CASSLGGGGGAETLYF. Full variable domain (missing parts from reference TRBV3 and TRBJ2-3): GPKVLQIPSHQIIDMGQMVTLNCDPVSNHLYFYWYKQILGQQMEFLVNFYNGKVMEKSKLFKDQFSVERPDGSYFTLKIQPTALEDSAVYFCASSLGGGGGAETLYFGSGTRLTVL.

About this clone: Mouse gene names apply. The read is 1 residue too short to cover the CDR3 end, so that end is filled in from the germline J gene. This chain joins TRBV31 and TRBJ1-5; 7 bases agree with TRBD1. Germline CDR1 is GKSSPN and CDR2 is SITVG. V trimming: 3 bases; J trimming: 3 bases; junction bases outside the gene matches: 5. The CDR3 length is 14 residues. CDR3 DNA (partial): TGTGCCTGGAGCGAGACAGGGACCAACCAGGCTCCGCTT. It codes for CAWSETGTNQAPL. The complete CDR3 reads CAWSETGTNQAPLF.

This clone was picked up a small number of times. The gene symbols are mouse symbols. Sequencing ends 1 residue short of the CDR3 end; the germline J gene provides the rest. The V call is TRBV13-2, the J call TRBJ1-6; D remains ambiguous. TRBJ1-6 qualifies as an ORF whose function is uncertain. The CDR3 runs to 14 residues. The germline CDR1 and CDR2 sequences are NNHNN and SYGAGS (reference sequence). Trimming took off 0 bases at V and 7 bases at J, with 8 bases between the two ends. The sequenced part of the CDR3 DNA is TGTGCCAGCGGTGATGCACACAACAATTCGCCCCTCTAC. Translated, it gives CASGDAHNNSPLY. From start to end, the CDR3 is CASGDAHNNSPLYF.